The 4 T cell receptor beta chains presented below share a single source sample, sequenced in a study of blood T cell repertoires in COVID-19. Method: immunoSEQ multiplex PCR; TCRdb's copy keeps in-frame clones and lacks some. This table holds roughly 180,000 clones, about four fifths found once. The sequenced sample consisted of peripheral blood. Every receptor here comes from a woman aged 35 to 49 with COVID-19, enrolled during active disease.

The CDR3 sequence is CASSKLTGGDRGQPQHF. Written as DNA, the CDR3 is TGTGCCAGCAGCAAACTAACTGGTGGGGACAGGGGACAGCCCCAGCATTTT. The chain couples TRBV21-1 to TRBJ1-5; TRBD1, as called in the table, went unchecked against the DNA. TRBV21-1 is recorded as a pseudogene. There are 17 residues in the CDR3.

The gene calls are TRBV15 and TRBJ1-4; D gene uncertain. CDR1 and CDR2 from the germline V gene are LNHNV and YYDKDF (reference sequence). CDR3 size: 15 residues. V was clipped by 1 base and J by 7 bases, with 13 bases between them. The CDR3 here is CATSRAPDSGEKLFF. The CDR3, as DNA: TGTGCCACCAGCAGAGCCCCGGACTCGGGTGAAAAACTGTTTTTT.

The rearrangement uses TRBV15 and TRBJ2-5; D may be TRBD1 (5 bases). The V and J ends lost 3 bases and 4 bases respectively, with 9 bases between them. The CDR3 runs to 13 residues. CDR1 LNHNV and CDR2 YYDKDF come from the germline V gene (reference sequence). CDR3: CATSSRDLETQYF. CDR3 DNA sequence: TGTGCCACCAGCAGCAGGGATTTAGAGACCCAGTACTTC. Filled out from reference TRBV15 and TRBJ2-5, the complete variable domain reads DAMVIQNPRYQVTQFGKPVTLSCSQTLNHNVMYWYQQKSSQAPKLLFHYYDKDFNNEADTPDNFQSRRPNTSFCFLDIRSPGLGDTAMYLCATSSRDLETQYFGPGTRLLVL.

The rearrangement joins TRBV4-2 to TRBJ1-4; D may be TRBD1 (6 bases). The CDR3 totals 16 residues. Trimming stripped 2 bases from V and 0 bases from J, with 10 bases between. Germline CDR1 and CDR2: LGHNA and YNFKEQ. This CDR3 is CASSQPGQPTNEKLFF. CDR3 bases: TGTGCCAGCAGCCAACCCGGACAGCCAACTAATGAAAAACTGTTTTTT.